The 8 T cell receptor beta chains listed next were all sequenced from one sample in a study of cytomegalovirus exposure and HLA in healthy donors. A multiplex PCR was run with 60 Vbeta primers and 13 Jbeta primers. Measured with immunoSEQ multiplex PCR; TCRdb has only the in-frame clones, and not every one. The sample shows around 190,000 clones, roughly 85% of them seen only once. The sequenced sample was PBMCs. The receptors were sampled from a woman aged 45 to 65 in good health and CMV-seronegative.

This clone came up a few times. The rearrangement uses TRBV5-1 and TRBJ2-5, with a tentative D call TRBD1 (5 bases). Between the trimmed V and J ends, which lost 0 bases and 1 base, there was a span of 13 bases. The length of the CDR3 is 16 residues. The germline V gene encodes CDR1 SGHRS and CDR2 YFSETQ. CDR3 region: CASSLDATTAQETQYF. The DNA for the CDR3 is TGCGCCAGCAGCTTGGATGCCACGACAGCCCAAGAGACCCAGTACTTC.

About this clone: Germline and junction disagree at one end, which may indicate a read error. The chain uses TRBV7-9 and TRBJ2-1, with a possible D match to TRBD1 (7 bases). The CDR3 covers 12 residues. Germline V gene lookup returns CDR1 SEHNR and CDR2 FQNEAQ (reference sequence). CDR3: CSSSQGGNEQFF. The CDR3 DNA reads TGTTCCAGCAGCCAGGGGGGTAATGAGCAGTTCTTC. The whole variable domain, remainder taken from reference TRBV7-9 and TRBJ2-1, is DTGVSQNPRHKITKRGQNVTFRCDPISEHNRLYWYRQTLGQGPEFLTYFQNEAQLEKSRLLSDRFSAERPKGSFSTLEIQRTEQGDSAMYLCSSSQGGNEQFFGPGTRLTVL.

The chain couples TRBV6-5 to TRBJ1-1; D unclear. Trimming pared 6 bases from V and 0 bases from J, leaving 8 bases between. This CDR3 has 13 amino acids. Looked up from germline, CDR1 is MNHEY and CDR2 is SVGAGI. The CDR3 sequence is CASSLYLNTEAFF. In DNA, the CDR3 is TGTGCCAGCAGCTTGTATCTGAACACTGAAGCTTTCTTT.

The chain couples TRBV7-2 to TRBJ2-1, with 13 bases identical to TRBD2. Germline CDR1 and CDR2: SGHTA and FQGNSA. This CDR3 is 19 amino acids long. V lost 3 bases to trimming and J lost 4 bases; unmatched junction nucleotides: 12. The CDR3 sequence is CASSLGTSGRAVQYNEQFF. Written as DNA, the CDR3 is TGTGCCAGCAGCTTGGGCACTAGCGGGAGGGCCGTTCAATACAATGAGCAGTTCTTC.

The chain carries TRBV19 and TRBJ2-2; D uncertain. The CDR3 is 14 residues long. Germline V gives CDR1 LNHDA, CDR2 SQIVND (reference sequence). Trimming removed 6 bases from V and 4 bases from J, with 12 bases in between. The CDR3 region is CASRTDMSTGELFF. Written as DNA, the CDR3 is TGTGCCAGTAGAACAGACATGAGCACCGGGGAGCTGTTTTTT. Drawing the rest from reference TRBV19 and TRBJ2-2, the complete variable domain is DGGITQSPKYLFRKEGQNVTLSCEQNLNHDAMYWYRQDPGQGLRLIYYSQIVNDFQKGDIAEGYSVSREKKESFPLTVTSAQKNPTAFYLCASRTDMSTGELFFGEGSRLTVL.

This chain's CDR3 is CASSDLTGSTEAFF. CDR3 bases: TGTGCCAGCAGTGACCTGACAGGGAGCACTGAAGCTTTCTTT. This sequence joins TRBV28 and TRBJ1-1, with 7 nucleotides matching TRBD1. The CDR3 runs 14 residues. After removal of 5 bases from V and 4 bases from J, the junction contained 7 bases not matched to a gene. Germline lookup yields CDR1 MDHEN and CDR2 SYDVKM.

The rearrangement uses TRBV4-3 and TRBJ2-2; D possibly corresponds to TRBD2 (5 bases). The CDR3 is 17 amino acids. Germline CDR1 reads LGHNA; CDR2 reads YSLEER. V gave up 5 bases and J gave up 6 bases, with 22 bases separating them. Here the CDR3 DNA reads TGCGCCAGCAGCGGTTTCTCGGACTGGACTTTGGCCGGGGAGCTGTTTTTT. Translating it yields CASSGFSDWTLAGELFF.

This clone was observed a few times. The chain uses TRBV25-1 and TRBJ2-3, with D perhaps matching TRBD2 (5 bases). This CDR3 is built from 15 residues. CDR1 is MGHDK, CDR2 SYGVNS, per germline. Trimming shortened V by 3 bases and J by 7 bases, and 17 bases separated the two germline ends. The CDR3 bases are TGTGCCAGCAGTGAGGTCGGTCTAGCTGGGTATACGCAGTATTTT. Its translation: CASSEVGLAGYTQYF.